The rows below give T cell receptor beta chains drawn from one sample of a study of blood T cell repertoires in COVID-19. TCRdb's table, derived via immunoSEQ multiplex PCR, lists solely in-frame clones and lacks some. The table has about 70,000 clones, roughly 80% seen once. Sequencing input: peripheral blood. These receptor sequences come from a woman aged 80 or older with active or convalescent COVID-19. The CDR3 runs from the conserved cysteine through the conserved F or W. Expanded clones get a size class; other rows say once, few or many, or leave the size out.

CDR3aa | abundance | v_gene | len | j_gene
CASSEGQGNTIYF | - | TRBV2 | 13 | TRBJ1-3
CASSGHGANEKLFF | - | TRBV27 | 14 | TRBJ1-4
CASSLYAGVGATGELFF | - | TRBV7-3 | 17 | TRBJ2-2
CASSLKLREAYNEQFF | - | TRBV7-3 | 16 | TRBJ2-1
CASSSIGVRAFF | - | TRBV12-3/TRBV12-4 | 12 | TRBJ1-1
CASSQERETTDTQYF | - | TRBV4-1 | 15 | TRBJ2-3
CASSPTDRGSSPLHF | - | TRBV18 | 15 | TRBJ1-6
CASSFGRANTGELFF | - | TRBV27 | 15 | TRBJ2-2
CASSSGLAEQFF | - | TRBV2 | 12 | TRBJ2-1
CATSRFSGTQETQYF | - | TRBV24-1 | 15 | TRBJ2-5
CASSQPGLPSVDTQYF | - | TRBV14 | 16 | TRBJ2-3
CASSVGQGLSTEAFF | many | TRBV5-4 | 15 | TRBJ1-1
CASSIQEGWSNTGELFF | - | TRBV6-2/TRBV6-3 | 17 | TRBJ2-2
CASSLRLSGGGTDTQYF | once | TRBV19 | 17 | TRBJ2-3
CASSPRGLEGYTF | once | TRBV18 | 13 | TRBJ1-2
CASSSSGTLQETQYF | - | TRBV7-9 | 15 | TRBJ2-5
CASVGGVYSWETQYF | - | TRBV10-2 | 15 | TRBJ2-5
CASSRNLAGNTDTQYF | - | TRBV11-2 | 16 | TRBJ2-3
CASSTPGGQKYYNEQFF | - | TRBV19 | 17 | TRBJ2-1
CASGGTQGNTIYF | - | TRBV21-1 | 13 | TRBJ1-3
CATRQGTSESGSEQYF | - | TRBV27 | 16 | TRBJ2-7
CASSPTGIHEQYF | - | TRBV12-3/TRBV12-4 | 13 | TRBJ2-7
CASSGTGGVEKLFF | - | TRBV5-5 | 14 | TRBJ1-4
CASRASGGADTQYF | - | TRBV13 | 14 | TRBJ2-3
CASSLDGFNYEQYF | - | TRBV27 | 14 | TRBJ2-7
CASSAGTGYTYGYTF | - | TRBV28 | 15 | TRBJ1-2
CSVRLAGVYYEQYF | - | TRBV29-1 | 14 | TRBJ2-7
CASSSHQGSPVEAFF | many | TRBV4-1 | 15 | TRBJ1-1
CASSKEREVSYEQYF | - | TRBV10-1 | 15 | TRBJ2-7
CASSYGQVDSYGYTF | - | TRBV5-1 | 15 | TRBJ1-2
CASSVSAGGETQYF | - | TRBV2 | 14 | TRBJ2-5
CASSKWLLQGTTDTQYF | - | TRBV21-1 | 17 | TRBJ2-3
CASSPRTTYGYTF | - | TRBV9 | 13 | TRBJ1-2
CASSHSSGKADTQYF | - | TRBV4-3 | 15 | TRBJ2-3
CASSDSPGTSVTDTQYF | - | TRBV6-4 | 17 | TRBJ2-3
CANSTSDPGTGNYEQYF | - | TRBV10-1 | 17 | TRBJ2-7
CASRDRLPGSYNEQFF | - | TRBV5-1 | 16 | TRBJ2-1
CASSGRRAPTGELFF | few | TRBV2 | 15 | TRBJ2-2
CASSGPGGGMSNQPQHF | - | TRBV6-2/TRBV6-3 | 17 | TRBJ1-5
CASSLAAQRGLNEQFF | - | TRBV7-2 | 16 | TRBJ2-1
CASSLRWLDRAEQYF | - | TRBV27 | 15 | TRBJ2-7
CASSQESGQRTDTQYF | - | TRBV3-1/TRBV3-2 | 16 | TRBJ2-3
CAISGQGFYEQYF | - | TRBV10-3 | 13 | TRBJ2-7
CASSLGRGNYGYTF | - | TRBV7-2 | 14 | TRBJ1-2
CASSLNRANTEAFF | - | TRBV11-2 | 14 | TRBJ1-1
CASTPVRAGAADTQYF | - | TRBV19 | 16 | TRBJ2-3
CASSFIVDGDSNQPQHF | - | TRBV28 | 17 | TRBJ1-5
CASSRWGGPNEKLFF | - | TRBV6-5 | 15 | TRBJ1-4
CASAAIVRDEQYF | - | TRBV28 | 13 | TRBJ2-7
CASSSGTGTTNEKLFF | - | TRBV5-6 | 16 | TRBJ1-4
CASSSPGDYEQYF | - | TRBV11-3 | 13 | TRBJ2-7
CASSSRQGRNSPLHF | - | TRBV14 | 15 | TRBJ1-6
CASSTFGNRVQNEQFF | - | TRBV19 | 16 | TRBJ2-1